A single sample is the source of the 10 T cell receptor beta chains below, sequenced in a study of T-cell memory formation after mild COVID-19. A single record per CDR3 protein comes from TCRdb applying MiXCR to the 5' RACE reads. This table holds under 350,000 distinct CDR3 sequences, roughly 15% found once. The sample comprised PBMCs or a T cell subset sorted from them (not recorded which). These receptors came from a man in his late teens or twenties who had mild COVID-19 (a few samples of this study predate the infection). Cell type and time point are not known.

In this sample, this clonotype turned up a few times. V gene TRBV29-1 combines with J gene TRBJ1-2; D ambiguous. V lost 3 bases and J 1 base, leaving 12 bases between the germline ends. This CDR3 region has 14 residues. Germline V lookup: CDR1 SQVTM, CDR2 ANQGSEA. The CDR3 reads CSVESRGLNYGYTF. In nucleotides, the CDR3 is TGCAGCGTTGAGTCACGGGGTCTTAACTATGGCTACACCTTC.

This clonotype was picked up a small number of times. V usage is TRBV6-6 and J usage is TRBJ2-7, with TRBD1 as a possible D gene (5 bases). With 6 bases removed from V and 1 base from J, the gap between germline ends came to 10 bases. CDR3 size: 13 residues. Germline V gene sequence: CDR1 MNHNY, CDR2 SVGAGI (reference sequence). The CDR3 DNA is TGTGCCAGCAGCATGGACATGTCCTACGAGCAGTACGTC. Translated: CASSMDMSYEQYV.

This clonotype was seen a few times. The chain employs TRBV2 and TRBJ2-7; D is perhaps TRBD1 (5 bases). This CDR3 is built from 13 residues. CDR1 and CDR2 (germline): SNHLY, FYNNEI. Trimming took off 4 bases at V and 6 bases at J, with 13 bases between the two ends. The CDR3 bases are TGTGCCAGCAGTGGACAGAGGATTGGCGAGCAGTACGTC. The encoded protein is CASSGQRIGEQYV.

The chain joins TRBV12-3 or TRBV12-4 to TRBJ2-7; 10 bases are a match to TRBD1. The CDR3 runs to 15 residues. Trimming removed 3 bases from V and 5 bases from J; junction bases left unmatched: 7. CDR3 nucleotide sequence: TGTGCCAGCAGTTTTGGGACAGGGGCCAAAGACGAGCAGTACTTC. The encoded protein is CASSFGTGAKDEQYF.

The rearrangement links TRBV5-1 to TRBJ2-5; D is unresolved. With 1 base removed from V and 2 bases from J, the gap between germline ends came to 12 bases. Germline CDR1 SGHRS, CDR2 YFSETQ. This CDR3 has 15 amino acids. CDR3 nucleotide sequence: TGCGCCAGCAGCTTGATACCGAACCCACAAGAGACCCAGTACTTC. Translation: CASSLIPNPQETQYF.

The chain uses TRBV12-3 or TRBV12-4 and TRBJ2-5, with unresolved D. Trimming pared 3 bases from V and 3 bases from J, leaving 11 bases between. The CDR3 has 14 residues. The CDR3 region is CASSFLVEEETQYF. The CDR3 DNA follows: TGTGCCAGCAGTTTTCTGGTCGAAGAAGAGACCCAGTACTTC.

The rearrangement uses TRBV6-5 and TRBJ2-4, with D perhaps TRBD1 (6 bases). Germline assignment: CDR1 MNHEY and CDR2 SVGAGI. The length of the CDR3 is 13 residues. The V end lost 6 bases, the J end lost 7 bases, and 13 bases lay between the germline ends. Here the CDR3 DNA reads TGTGCCAGCAGCTTAAGACAGGCCAACATTCAGTACTTC. It is translated as CASSLRQANIQYF.

The sample holds a few counts of this clonotype. This rearrangement joins TRBV29-1 to TRBJ2-1; the match to TRBD2 covers 15 bases. Germline CDR1 reads SQVTM; CDR2 reads ANQGSEA. The CDR3 runs 19 residues. Trimming at V came to 4 bases and at J to 1 base, leaving 11 bases not matched to a gene. The DNA of the CDR3 is TGCAGCGTTGGAAATCGGGGACTAGCGGGGGGTAATTCCTACAATGAGCAGTTCTTC. Protein product: CSVGNRGLAGGNSYNEQFF.

This chain uses TRBV10-3 with TRBJ1-2; TRBD1 aligns across 10 bases. The CDR3 is 15 residues long. In germline, CDR1 is ENHRY, CDR2 SYGVKD. Unmatched junction bases numbered 3, after V lost 5 bases and J lost 0 bases. CDR3 region: CAISPGTGANYGYTF. The CDR3 DNA reads TGTGCCATCAGTCCCGGGACAGGGGCTAACTATGGCTACACCTTC.

In its sample, this clonotype was seen a few times. This chain uses TRBV7-6 with TRBJ2-3; D possibly matches TRBD1 or TRBD2 (5 bases each). CDR1 and CDR2 (germline): SGHVS, FNYEAQ. Trimming removed 5 bases at V and 4 bases at J, with 19 bases between. The CDR3 sequence is 16 residues long. As DNA, the CDR3 is TGTGCCAGCAGCCTCTCAGGGCCAGGGAGCGCAGATACGCAGTATTTT. Amino acids: CASSLSGPGSADTQYF.